Each of the 6 T cell receptor beta chains below was sequenced from the same sample in a study of blood T cell repertoires in COVID-19 (dated by TCRdb to the early 2020s). Libraries were prepared through the immunoSEQ multiplex PCR assay. The immuneACCESS repertoire file appears here via TCRdb, limited to in-frame rearrangements. These files lack a portion of the clones; in checked studies, under half of the deficit traces to unresolved V genes, and the cause of the others is not known. The sample table lists hundreds of thousands of clones, under 85% of them with a count of one. Clones ranked in the top ten supply over 1% of the sample. Specimen: peripheral blood. The receptors come from a woman aged 30 to 39 with COVID-19, enrolled during active disease.

The rearrangement links TRBV28 to TRBJ2-1; 7 nucleotides align to TRBD2. This CDR3 has 14 amino acids. The germline V gene has CDR1 MDHEN and CDR2 SYDVKM. J lost 4 bases, V lost 8 bases, and 8 bases had no gene match. CDR3 nucleotides: TGTGCCAGCGGTCTCAGCGGGGCTTACAATGAGCAGTTCTTC. Its protein is CASGLSGAYNEQFF.

This chain links TRBV9 with TRBJ1-3, with TRBD1 matching over 7 bases. Trimming took 3 bases from V and 0 from J; bases not matched to a gene: 6. Germline V gene data show CDR1 as SGDLS and CDR2 as YYNGEE. CDR3 size: 16 residues. Here the CDR3 DNA reads TGTGCCAGCAGCGCCCGGACAGGCCTCTCTGGAAACACCATATATTTT. Protein product: CASSARTGLSGNTIYF.

The V gene is TRBV30, the J gene TRBJ2-4, with 13 bases aligning to TRBD2. Germline V gene sequence: CDR1 GTSNPN, CDR2 SVGIG (reference sequence). This CDR3 comprises 16 residues. V lost 0 bases and J lost 6; bases outside the gene matches: 5. The CDR3 loop is CAWSVRTSGGANIQYF. The CDR3 nucleotides read TGTGCCTGGAGTGTACGTACTAGCGGGGGGGCAAACATTCAGTACTTC. The variable domain in full, completed from reference TRBV30 and TRBJ2-4, reads SQTIHQWPATLVQPVGSPLSLECTVEGTSNPNLYWYRQAAGRGLQLLFYSVGIGQISSEVPQNLSASRPQDRQFILSSKKLLLSDSGFYLCAWSVRTSGGANIQYFGAGTRLSVL.

The rearrangement uses TRBV19 and TRBJ1-2; 7 nucleotides match TRBD1. With 2 bases clipped from V and 5 bases from J, the junction kept 8 bases outside the gene matches. This CDR3 has 15 residues. Germline assignment: CDR1 LNHDA and CDR2 SQIVND (reference sequence). CDR3 in DNA: TGTGCCAGTAGTATAAAACCGGGACAGCCTTATGGCTACACCTTC. Amino acid sequence: CASSIKPGQPYGYTF.

This clone was seen more than once but under ten times. This chain links TRBV27 with TRBJ1-5; 9 nucleotides match TRBD1. The CDR3 is 13 amino acids. Germline V gene sequence: CDR1 MNHEY, CDR2 SMNVEV (reference sequence). Losses at the gene ends were 4 bases for V and 5 bases for J; bases not matched to a gene: 0. The CDR3 nucleotides read TGTGCCAGCAGTTGGACAGGGGATCAGCCCCAGCATTTT. As protein: CASSWTGDQPQHF.

The rearrangement joins TRBV30 to TRBJ2-6, with 8 bases aligning to TRBD1. Unmatched junction bases numbered 15, after V lost 7 bases and J lost 7 bases. From germline, CDR1 is GTSNPN and CDR2 SVGIG (reference sequence). The CDR3 sequence is 16 residues long. The DNA for the CDR3 is TGTGCCTCGGGTTCCGACAGGGGAGATATCGCCAACGTCCTGACTTTC. This translates into CASGSDRGDIANVLTF.